Presented here are 17 T cell receptor beta chains from one specimen sequenced in a study of blood T cell repertoires in COVID-19. Here immunoSEQ multiplex PCR was the method, and the copy in TCRdb shows in-frame clones only, minus some. This table holds 400,000 to 550,000 clones, approximately 90% found once. The sequencing sample was made of peripheral blood. The receptor source for this set is a woman aged 25-40 years with acute or convalescent COVID-19.

This chain connects TRBV9 to TRBJ2-6, with D uncertain. The V gene's germline CDR1 is SGDLS and CDR2 YYNGEE. The CDR3 is 15 amino acids. With 1 base removed from V and 1 base from J, the gap between germline ends came to 6 bases. The CDR3: CASSVKSSGANVLTF. CDR3 bases: TGTGCCAGCAGCGTAAAGAGTTCTGGGGCCAACGTCCTGACTTTC. Supplemented by reference TRBV9 and TRBJ2-6, the full variable domain reads DSGVTQTPKHLITATGQRVTLRCSPRSGDLSVYWYQQSLDQGLQFLIQYYNGEERAKGNILERFSAQQFPDLHSELNLSSLELGDSALYFCASSVKSSGANVLTFGAGSRLTVL.

This clone appeared a single time. The CDR3 DNA follows: TGTGCCAGCTCGACCACCCGCACTAGCGGGTTGTCAGATACGCAGTATTTT. Its translation: CASSTTRTSGLSDTQYF. The chain has TRBV18 and TRBJ2-3; 9 bases agree with TRBD2. Trimming took 6 bases from V and 4 from J; bases not matched to a gene: 14. CDR1 and CDR2 (germline): KGHSH, LQKENI. The CDR3 runs to 17 residues.

The CDR3 loop reads CSVVRAGRTDTQYF. Here the CDR3 DNA reads TGCAGCGTTGTCCGGGCAGGGAGGACAGATACGCAGTATTTT. The chain has TRBV29-1 and TRBJ2-3, with D possibly TRBD2 on 6 matching bases. CDR3 length: 14 residues. CDR1 is SQVTM and CDR2 is ANQGSEA in the germline V gene. V was trimmed by 4 bases and J by 3 bases, leaving 14 bases between them.

The chain links TRBV19 to TRBJ2-6; no definite D call. V gave up 4 bases and J gave up 0 bases, with 13 bases separating them. This CDR3 contains 17 residues. Germline CDR1 reads LNHDA; CDR2 reads SQIVND (reference sequence). Here the CDR3 reads CASSRVTPSSGANVLTF. In DNA, the CDR3 is TGTGCCAGTAGTAGGGTGACACCGAGCTCTGGGGCCAACGTCCTGACTTTC.

In nucleotides, the CDR3 is TGTGCCAGCGCCGGTTACAGGGTAGGGGCGACTAATGAAAAACTGTTTTTT. It encodes CASAGYRVGATNEKLFF. The rearrangement links TRBV25-1 to TRBJ1-4; perhaps TRBD1 as D (6 bases). The CDR3 is made up of 17 amino acids. Trimming cost V 8 bases and J 2 bases, with 21 bases left between them. Germline CDR1 MGHDK, CDR2 SYGVNS.

The chain combines TRBV14 with TRBJ2-7; 8 bases line up with TRBD1. The germline V gene encodes CDR1 SGHDN and CDR2 FVKESK. The CDR3 has 16 residues. Unmatched junction bases numbered 10, after V lost 2 bases and J lost 4 bases. This chain's CDR3 is CASSQSAWTGSYEQYF. CDR3 sequence (DNA): TGTGCCAGCAGCCAAAGCGCGTGGACAGGGTCGTACGAGCAGTACTTC.

A remark on this clone: Other DNA variants within this sample encode the same CDR3. The V gene is TRBV28, the J gene TRBJ1-2; D is unclear. Trimming cost V 2 bases and J 5 bases, with 6 bases left between them. This CDR3 region has 12 residues. The germline CDR1 and CDR2 sequences are MDHEN and SYDVKM. CDR3 in DNA: TGTGCCAGCAGTTTACGAGGATATGGCTACACCTTC. Translating it yields CASSLRGYGYTF.

The count of this clone is one. The chain's CDR3 is CASSLADLAYNEQFF. In DNA, the CDR3 is TGCGCCAGCAGCCTAGCGGACCTTGCCTACAATGAGCAGTTCTTC. This chain joins TRBV10-2 and TRBJ2-1, with 7 bases matching TRBD2. With 6 bases clipped from V and 2 bases from J, the junction kept 7 bases outside the gene matches. Looked up from germline, CDR1 is WSHSY and CDR2 is SAAADI. This CDR3 has 15 amino acids.

This clone was observed once. This chain uses TRBV27 with TRBJ2-4; a possible D gene is TRBD1 (6 bases). V was clipped by 2 bases and J by 8 bases, with 13 bases between them. Looked up from germline, CDR1 is MNHEY and CDR2 is SMNVEV (reference sequence). This CDR3 has 14 residues. CDR3 nucleotide sequence: TGTGCCAGCAGTTTACTAGGACCAGGGGACATTCAGTACTTC. This gives the protein CASSLLGPGDIQYF.

The rearrangement links TRBV19 to TRBJ1-6; 7 bases agree with TRBD1. The V gene's germline CDR1 is LNHDA and CDR2 SQIVND (reference sequence). The CDR3 consists of 14 residues. V shed 2 bases and J 8 bases; nucleotides not matched to a gene: 3. The CDR3 reads CASSISQGDSPLHF. CDR3 nucleotides: TGTGCCAGTAGTATATCCCAGGGGGATTCACCCCTCCACTTT.

For this clone: The same CDR3 also results from other DNA sequences found in this sample. The chain is built from TRBV7-9 and TRBJ1-1; D not resolved. The CDR3 runs to 14 residues. Between the trimmed V and J ends, which lost 4 bases and 0 bases, there was a span of 9 bases. Germline CDR1 reads SEHNR; CDR2 reads FQNEAQ (reference sequence). The DNA of the CDR3 is TGTGCCAGCAGCTCTTCAAGCCTGAACACTGAAGCTTTCTTT. Residues: CASSSSSLNTEAFF.

This clone was seen a few times. This chain joins TRBV4-1 and TRBJ1-1, with 7 positions matching TRBD1. The CDR3 is 15 amino acids. V gave up 2 bases and J gave up 4 bases; unmatched junction bases: 7. From germline, CDR1 is MGHRA and CDR2 YSYEKL. The chain's CDR3 is CASSQSGTASTEAFF. CDR3 nucleotides: TGCGCCAGCAGCCAATCCGGGACAGCCAGCACTGAAGCTTTCTTT.

The V gene is TRBV21-1, the J gene TRBJ1-1; the table's D call, TRBD1, has no DNA check behind it. TRBV21-1 is a pseudogene. There are 19 residues in the CDR3. CDR3 DNA: TGTGCCAGCAGCAAAGTTATGCGGCACAGGGGATGTCGGGGCACTGAAGCTTTCTTT. Translating it yields CASSKVMRHRGCRGTEAFF.

The chain combines TRBV5-1 with TRBJ2-7, with D possibly being TRBD1 (6 bases). V lost 2 bases and J lost 0, with 9 bases in between. There are 14 residues in the CDR3. Per the germline V gene, CDR1 is SGHRS and CDR2 is YFSETQ. CDR3 residues: CASSFWTASYEQYF. CDR3 bases: TGCGCCAGCAGCTTTTGGACAGCCTCCTACGAGCAGTACTTC.

V usage is TRBV19 and J usage is TRBJ1-5, with 8 positions matching TRBD1. This CDR3 has 19 residues. CDR1 is LNHDA and CDR2 is SQIVND in the germline V gene (reference sequence). J lost 4 bases, V lost 3 bases, and 17 bases had no gene match. CDR3 coding DNA: TGTGCCAGTAGTATTTTGGGGACAGGCCTTTCAACATCAAATCAGCCCCAGCATTTT. Protein product: CASSILGTGLSTSNQPQHF.

The chain joins TRBV28 to TRBJ2-1, with 8 positions matching TRBD1. The germline CDR1 and CDR2 sequences are MDHEN and SYDVKM. The CDR3 loop spans 15 amino acids. The V gene end was trimmed by 7 bases and the J gene end by 0 bases; junction bases not matched to a gene: 5. The CDR3 loop is CASTRTGSSYNEQFF. CDR3 nucleotide sequence: TGTGCCAGCACTAGGACAGGGAGCTCCTACAATGAGCAGTTCTTC.

The chain uses TRBV6-5 and TRBJ1-2; D possibly corresponds to TRBD1 (6 bases). This CDR3 contains 13 residues. Trimming removed 7 bases from V and 4 bases from J, with 13 bases in between. Per the germline V gene, CDR1 is MNHEY and CDR2 is SVGAGI. CDR3 DNA sequence: TGTGCCAGCATGACCGGGACACCCTATGGCTACACCTTC. Translation: CASMTGTPYGYTF.